The sequence of this TCR beta chain was determined in a study of shared clonotypes between healthy human individuals. Study-wide points: Clonotype sharing among donors was thought likely to change with sequencing depth. When naive CD4 clonotypes were compared across a few donors, about 4.8% were shared. Specimens sampled were limited to blood, with tissue repertoires likely differing.

Worth noting for this clone: Its antigen remains unknown.

Template for every sorted-subset replicate PCR totaled approximately 200 ng DNA, about 30,000 T cell genomes. The table came from immunoSEQ multiplex PCR; TCRdb's copy has only in-frame clones and leaves some out. Found here are over a million clones, around 74% of them singletons; the top ten hold 1.2% to 1.5%. Trimming took off 7 bases at V and 0 bases at J, with 16 bases between the two ends. Germline V gives CDR1 SEHNR, CDR2 FQNEAQ (reference sequence). The CDR3 length is 15 residues. Material: memory CD4+ T cells sorted from blood. Documented subset: CD45RA-negative fraction. The V gene is TRBV7-9, the J gene TRBJ2-7; TRBD1 is a possible D gene (5 bases). The source is a man aged 18-30 years in good health. Here the CDR3 DNA reads TGTGCCAGCAACGCAGGGAAGGGGATCTCCTACGAGCAGTACTTC. Translating it yields CASNAGKGISYEQYF.